This T cell receptor beta chain derives from a study of immune evolution from preneoplasia to lung adenocarcinoma. Sequencing used immunoSEQ multiplex PCR; TCRdb keeps in-frame clones, though not all of them. The repertoire holds roughly 6,700 clones, with over 80% as singletons. Histologic diagnosis was independently verified by two lung pathologists. Notes on this clone: Its antigen is currently unknown.

Study-level findings and limits: From normal lung to invasive adenocarcinoma, top clone frequencies appeared to decrease. T cell clonality was higher in KRAS-mutant than EGFR-mutant or wild-type nodules.

The CDR3 covers 11 residues. Germline-derived CDR1 and CDR2 are SEHNR and FQNEAQ (reference sequence). Deletions cut 2 bases from V and 3 bases from J, with 2 bases between. This receptor was identified in a person aged 55 to 75 with lung adenocarcinoma. The chain links TRBV7-9 to TRBJ2-7; D unresolved. The source material was FFPE invasive lung adenocarcinoma tissue. The CDR3 here is CASSLHYEQYF. The CDR3 region has the DNA TGTGCCAGCAGCTTACACTACGAGCAGTACTTC. Based on the CDR3 plus reference TRBV7-9 and TRBJ2-7, the full variable domain is DTGVSQNPRHKITKRGQNVTFRCDPISEHNRLYWYRQTLGQGPEFLTYFQNEAQLEKSRLLSDRFSAERPKGSFSTLEIQRTEQGDSAMYLCASSLHYEQYFGPGTRLTVT.